The sequence of this TCR beta chain was determined in a study of regulatory T cells in long-lasting Graves disease (dated by TCRdb to the early 2020s). A note on the overall study: Newly diagnosed Graves' disease patients had taken antithyroid drugs for less than 3 months. Persistent Graves' disease patients were compared with newly diagnosed Graves' disease patients by peripheral blood TCR sequencing and RNA sequencing. The study was conducted in China and was registered as a clinical trial. A total of about 35 samples underwent TCR sequencing, from roughly 13 patients with persistent Graves' disease and roughly 20 patients with newly diagnosed Graves' disease. The paper as a whole reports these results and caveats: The authors noted that the small sample size was a limitation that may lower accuracy. Sequencing and analysis were limited to the TCR beta chain. Because the primary lesion, thyroid tissue, could not be accessed, the study looked at peripheral blood alone. Lower TCR Shannon entropy and fewer highly expanded clones were observed in persistent Graves' disease patients than in newly diagnosed patients, which suggested clonal expansion. Persistent patients shared more public clonotypes among themselves (2,741) than newly diagnosed patients did (more than 950).

Explained via the paper, the time point label denotes: newly diagnosed GD, antithyroid drugs for less than 3 months. For both TCR sequencing and RNA sequencing, RNA was extracted from PBMCs in TRIzol. The diagnosis of Graves' disease followed American Thyroid Association guidelines. Patients for the study were recruited at an endocrinology department in Xi'an, China. Each patient gave 7 to 9.5 milliliters of peripheral blood, collected in an EDTA anticoagulant tube. PBMCs were isolated by Ficoll Paque Plus density gradient separation without further T cell sorting. An Agilent 2100 Bioanalyzer and agarose gel were used to assess RNA quality, and a NanoDrop 2000 was used to measure RNA concentration. Library preparation was by multiplex PCR. The sequencer listed for this sample is Illumina HiSeq 4000. TCR beta libraries were built with iRepertoire HTBI primers and Arm-PCR amplification of CDR3 regions. Gel purification was performed on PCR products prior to sequencing. The original pipeline was this. Gene usage analysis of CDR3 amino acid clonotypes relied on the roughly 60 TRBV and fewer than 15 TRBJ segments identified across samples. Filtered high-quality paired reads were merged into contigs using COPE and FqMerger. BLAST was used to align contigs to IMGT TRBV, TRBD and TRBJ reference genes, and CDR3 was defined according to IMGT. Highly expanded clones were defined as clonotypes with a frequency above 0.1%. Shannon entropy served as the measure of repertoire diversity, while the Gini coefficient captured V-J evenness. Clonotypes shared by more than one individual were considered public. TCRdb reprocessed the public reads (quality trimming at Q25 with fastp, clone calling with MiXCR) and kept in-frame beta chains. CDR3 protein sequences are deduplicated, and each keeps its most common genes and DNA. The V and J calls follow TCRdb's processing rather than the paper's. The sample yields around 500,000 distinct CDR3 sequences; more than 10% were counted once. Jointly, the top ten make up about 8.9% of the sample.

The sample holds a few counts of this clonotype. The clone's antigen remains unknown. Per-nucleotide qualities are absent, and no much larger clonotype sits a single base away. This sample also belongs to another study, concerning T cells in Graves' hyperthyroidism and ophthalmopathy. The second study's authors report: Stable Graves' hyperthyroidism was defined as the absence of progression to ophthalmopathy over 18 months of follow-up. Hyperthyroidism patients were newly diagnosed, had a disease duration of under 2 months, and were aged 18 to 65 years. The study excluded patients with uncontrolled infections, other autoimmune diseases, pregnancy or lactation. Diagnoses were based on clinical symptoms, serum thyroxine and TRAb, thyroid ultrasound and orbital computed tomography. The TCR CDR3 was subjected to a first round of RT-PCR using the HTBI primer set and the Qiagen OneStep RT-PCR kit. Most expanded thyroid clonotypes (frequency above 0.001) were also found in blood, which suggests that blood repertoires may mirror thyroid immune responses. A 13 V-J signature model separated ophthalmopathy from stable hyperthyroidism, with just over 85% sensitivity and 81.08% specificity in cross-validation and 80%/75% in testing. In validation, progression to ophthalmopathy was predicted by the model with roughly 69% sensitivity and roughly 72% specificity, a median of roughly 6 months before onset. A discovery cohort of approximately 100 patients, 43 with Graves' ophthalmopathy and approximately 55 with stable Graves' hyperthyroidism, was used to find distinguishing TCR V-J signatures. Whether ophthalmopathy could be predicted prospectively was tested in an independent validation cohort made up of under 20 hyperthyroidism patients plus 17 patients who later progressed to ophthalmopathy. The 85 to 100 discovery patients were divided at random into training and test sets in a 7:3 ratio. In six Graves' hyperthyroidism patients, the study also compared T-cell repertoires from thyroid tissue with T-cell repertoires from blood. After blood sampling, hyperthyroidism patients were treated with methimazole at a starting dose of 30 mg daily, and ophthalmopathy patients were treated with high-dose intravenous methylprednisolone. A second multiplex PCR round built the libraries, followed by size selection and purification. Sequencing of the libraries was done on an Illumina HiSeq2000 using paired-end 100 bp reads. SOAPnuke was used to process the raw data, removing reads that contained adapters or uncalled bases, had a mean Phred below 15, or lacked an exact match to the constant primer or identifier. High-quality paired reads were merged using COPE v1.2.5, and each unique nucleotide sequence was defined as a clonotype. MiTCR v1.1 was used to align the clonotypes against IMGT TRBV, TRBD and TRBJ reference segments. The analysis included only V-J combinations with a frequency above 0.0001, which together covered about 99% of the repertoires. The TCS score was defined as F50 (clonal expansion) divided by E x V (chaos), with BLOSUM62-based TCRdist calculated between CDR3 peptides within each V-J. Welch's t-statistics and random forest reduced around 550 V-J features to about 12, which were used in a naive Bayes classifier (R e1071). No statistical method was used to set the sample size in advance, and investigators knew the group allocation. According to the paper, TCR Vbeta CDR3 sequencing was carried out on approximately 140 peripheral blood samples, which came from 40 to 45 ophthalmopathy, fewer than 80 hyperthyroidism and around 17 progressor patients.

The sequence derives from a woman younger than 45 with Graves disease. Donor details come from another sample of the same person, matched by shared clones. This specimen consisted of peripheral blood mononuclear cells (PBMCs), obtained at new diagnosis, from a patient treated with antithyroid drugs.

The sequence in DNA is TGTGCCAGCAGTTTATGGGGACAGTCACCGGAAAAACTGTTTTTT. Protein translation: CASSLWGQSPEKLFF. The chain links TRBV28 with TRBJ1-4, and TRBD1 aligns with 7 junction nucleotides. The CDR3 has 15 amino acids, counting the end cysteine and phenylalanine. Just the 45-base CDR3 DNA is kept, in frame starting at base 1. The V end gives up 0 bases and the J end 8 bases, leaving 6 bases in the junction not matched to a gene. Based on the germline V gene, the CDR1 and CDR2 sequences are MDHEN and SYDVKM.